The present T cell receptor beta chain was sequenced within a study of T cells in localized non-small cell lung cancer. Regarding the study as a whole: Heterogeneity stays possible, as sequencing covered only one tumor region. Higher blood T cell density went with longer overall survival. Adjacent lung had a median approximately 57 of the 100 largest tumor clones. In uninvolved adjacent lung, T cell clonality reached its highest value, exceeding tumor.

Profiled with immunoSEQ multiplex PCR; TCRdb holds only in-frame clones, not every one. This table holds around 94,000 clones, approximately 86% found once. As to this clone: Its antigen remains unknown.

Germline V gene lookup returns CDR1 SGHRS and CDR2 YFSETQ. Trimming shortened V by 0 bases and J by 0 bases, and 15 bases separated the two germline ends. The CDR3 has 18 residues. Sequencing was performed on peripheral blood, taken before any cancer treatment. The clonotype comes from a man aged 40 to 70 with stage I squamous cell lung carcinoma. This chain joins TRBV5-1 and TRBJ1-4; D is unresolved. CDR3 coding DNA: TGCGCCAGCAGCTTGGCACCCCGAAGTCCTACAACTAATGAAAAACTGTTTTTT. Amino acid sequence: CASSLAPRSPTTNEKLFF.